The 8 T cell receptor beta chains below were found in one sample sequenced in a study of T cells in Graves' hyperthyroidism and ophthalmopathy. The source material, RNA transcripts, was used to amplify TCR beta CDR3 regions. The TCR CDR3 was amplified in a first-round RT-PCR using the HTBI primer set. TCRdb independently ran MiXCR on the multiplex PCR reads; one entry per CDR3 protein. The sample carries 700,000 or so distinct CDR3 sequences, 16% recorded once. Sequenced: blood. The source is a man aged 18 to 29 with Graves' hyperthyroidism.

This clonotype was counted a few times. V and J are TRBV3-1 and TRBJ1-4; D is possibly TRBD1 (5 bases). V was shortened by 2 bases and J by 7 bases, with 17 bases between the two germline ends. CDR3 length: 16 amino acids. CDR1 LGHDT and CDR2 YNNKEL come from the germline V gene (reference sequence). The CDR3 here is CASSQPPGRRGEKLFF. CDR3 DNA: TGTGCCAGCAGCCAACCCCCGGGACGGCGGGGTGAAAAACTGTTTTTT. The variable domain in full, with the rest retrieved from reference TRBV3-1 and TRBJ1-4, is DTAVSQTPKYLVTQMGNDKSIKCEQNLGHDTMYWYKQDSKKFLKIMFSYNNKELIINETVPNRFSPKSPDKAHLNLHINSLELGDSAVYFCASSQPPGRRGEKLFFGSGTQLSVL.

V gene TRBV2 combines with J gene TRBJ1-3, with D uncertain. The CDR3 spans 14 residues. The germline CDR1 and CDR2 sequences are SNHLY and FYNNEI. V was clipped by 7 bases and J by 0 bases, with 10 bases between them. CDR3 nucleotides: TGTGCCAGCACAGGACTGCGCTCTGGAAACACCATATATTTT. This encodes CASTGLRSGNTIYF.

The chain is built from TRBV15 and TRBJ2-3; D unclear. The V gene lost 0 bases and the J gene lost 2 bases, with 12 bases spanning the gap. Looked up from germline, CDR1 is LNHNV and CDR2 is YYDKDF (reference sequence). This CDR3 region has 16 residues. The chain's CDR3 is CATSREILATTDTQYF. As DNA, the CDR3 is TGTGCCACCAGCAGAGAGATCCTCGCCACCACAGATACGCAGTATTTT.

The J gene is TRBJ1-1, the V gene TRBV7-3; D is unresolved. Germline assignment: CDR1 SGHTA and CDR2 FQGTGA. The CDR3 is 14 residues long. Trimming cost V 5 bases and J 1 base, with 11 bases left between them. CDR3 loop: CASSPSAQNTEAFF. Written as DNA, the CDR3 is TGTGCCAGCAGCCCCTCAGCTCAGAACACTGAAGCTTTCTTT.

This clonotype appeared many times. The CDR3 DNA is TGTGCCAGCAGCTTAGGCCCAGGAGGTGGTTACGAGCAGTACTTC. Its translation: CASSLGPGGGYEQYF. The V gene is TRBV11-2, the J gene TRBJ2-7; possible D gene TRBD2, 5 bases. There are 15 residues in the CDR3. Germline-derived CDR1 and CDR2 are SGHAT and FQNNGV. Trimming removed 1 base from V and 4 bases from J, with 14 bases in between.

This clonotype came up many times. The chain joins TRBV27 to TRBJ2-1; 11 nucleotides align to TRBD1. CDR1 MNHEY and CDR2 SMNVEV come from the germline V gene (reference sequence). V lost 6 bases, J lost 1 base, and 11 bases stayed unmatched. The CDR3 contains 18 residues. This chain's CDR3 is CASSPGQGVPLSYNEQFF. The CDR3 DNA follows: TGTGCCAGCAGCCCGGGACAGGGGGTCCCTCTATCCTACAATGAGCAGTTCTTC.

This clonotype was seen only a few times. The chain joins TRBV29-1 to TRBJ2-1; 7 bases agree with TRBD1. Trimming cost V 7 bases and J 0 bases; bases outside gene matches: 3. Germline values: CDR1 SQVTM, CDR2 ANQGSEA. The CDR3 consists of 13 residues. CDR3: CSGRQGSYNEQFF. The CDR3, as DNA: TGCAGCGGAAGACAGGGCTCCTACAATGAGCAGTTCTTC.

This clonotype was recorded at least ten times. J is TRBJ1-5 and V is TRBV3-1; TRBD1 is a possible D gene (6 bases). This CDR3 spans 16 amino acids. CDR1 and CDR2 from the germline V gene are LGHDT and YNNKEL (reference sequence). V was clipped by 4 bases and J by 3 bases, with 16 bases between them. In DNA form, the CDR3 reads TGTGCCAGCAGCCGAACCGAGGGGGGAAACAATCAGCCCCAGCATTTT. Translating it yields CASSRTEGGNNQPQHF. Based on the CDR3 plus reference TRBV3-1 and TRBJ1-5, the full variable domain is DTAVSQTPKYLVTQMGNDKSIKCEQNLGHDTMYWYKQDSKKFLKIMFSYNNKELIINETVPNRFSPKSPDKAHLNLHINSLELGDSAVYFCASSRTEGGNNQPQHFGDGTRLSIL.